Below are 6 T cell receptor beta chains sequenced from a single sample in a study of blood T cell repertoires in COVID-19. Using immunoSEQ multiplex PCR, the repertoire was profiled, and TCRdb retains in-frame clones only, with some absent. The data hold 150,000 to 190,000 clones, with around 84% observed a single time. The sample comprised PBMCs or T cells enriched from blood (not recorded which). All receptors come from a middle-aged man who had recovered from COVID-19.

The rearrangement links TRBV1 to TRBJ1-1; TRBD1 is the table's D call and was not checked against the DNA. TRBV1 is tagged as a pseudogene. The CDR3 sequence is 17 residues long. CDR3 coding DNA: TGCACCAGCAGCCAAGGGCTGGGACAGACGGTGAACACTGAAGCTTTCTTT. Translating gives CTSSQGLGQTVNTEAFF.

This clone has only a few counts. V is TRBV4-2 and J is TRBJ1-1, with 7 bases that match TRBD1. Germline CDR1 LGHNA, CDR2 YNFKEQ. The V and J ends lost 2 bases and 0 bases, in that order; junction bases with no gene match: 6. This CDR3 contains 16 residues. The CDR3 region is CASSQSRGSMNTEAFF. The CDR3 DNA reads TGTGCCAGCAGCCAAAGCAGGGGGTCTATGAACACTGAAGCTTTCTTT.

This chain joins TRBV3-1 (or the pseudogene TRBV3-2) and TRBJ2-2; D is possibly TRBD2 (5 bases). The ends were cut back, 4 bases at V and 4 bases at J, with 10 bases in the middle. The germline CDR1 and CDR2 sequences are LGHDT and YNNKEL (reference sequence). This CDR3 contains 14 residues. The CDR3 reads CASSPRGFTGELFF. The CDR3, as DNA: TGTGCCAGCAGCCCCCGGGGATTCACCGGGGAGCTGTTTTTT.

V and J are TRBV6-6 and TRBJ1-2; D is perhaps TRBD1 (5 bases). Trimming took 2 bases from V and 7 from J, leaving 11 bases between them. Germline CDR1 MNHNY, CDR2 SVGAGI (reference sequence). The CDR3 is 13 amino acids. CDR3 region: CASSYRQGSGYTF. CDR3 sequence (DNA): TGTGCCAGCAGTTACAGGCAGGGCTCTGGCTACACCTTC.

J is TRBJ1-4 and V is TRBV7-9; perhaps TRBD1 as D (5 bases). CDR3 length equals 16 residues. Germline V gene data show CDR1 as SEHNR and CDR2 as FQNEAQ (reference sequence). The V end was cut by 1 base, the J end by 4 bases, with 13 bases between. The CDR3 spells CASSLGEGPNNEKLFF. The CDR3 DNA reads as TGTGCCAGCAGCTTAGGGGAGGGACCCAATAATGAAAAACTGTTTTTT. Complete variable domain (other parts from reference TRBV7-9 and TRBJ1-4): DTGVSQNPRHKITKRGQNVTFRCDPISEHNRLYWYRQTLGQGPEFLTYFQNEAQLEKSRLLSDRFSAERPKGSFSTLEIQRTEQGDSAMYLCASSLGEGPNNEKLFFGSGTQLSVL.

This clone was seen once. The chain has TRBV7-9 and TRBJ2-2, with 14 bases identical to TRBD2. The V segment lost 4 bases and the J segment 0 bases; nucleotides outside the gene matches: 4. CDR1 SEHNR and CDR2 FQNEAQ come from the germline V gene (reference sequence). The CDR3 extends over 18 amino acids. In nucleotides, the CDR3 is TGTGCCAGCAGCTCCCGGACTAGCGGGGGGCCGAACACCGGGGAGCTGTTTTTT. Its translation is CASSSRTSGGPNTGELFF.